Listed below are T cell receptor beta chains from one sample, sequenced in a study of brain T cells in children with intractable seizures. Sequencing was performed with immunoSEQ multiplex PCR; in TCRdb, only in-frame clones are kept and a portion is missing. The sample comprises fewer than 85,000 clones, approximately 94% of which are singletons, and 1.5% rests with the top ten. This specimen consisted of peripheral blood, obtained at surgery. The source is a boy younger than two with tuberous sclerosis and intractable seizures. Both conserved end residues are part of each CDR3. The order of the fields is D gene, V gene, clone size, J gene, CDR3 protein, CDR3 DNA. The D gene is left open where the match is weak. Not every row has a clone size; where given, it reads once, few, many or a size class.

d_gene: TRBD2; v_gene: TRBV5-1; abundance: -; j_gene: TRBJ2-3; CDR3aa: CASSAGLAGGRVSPDTQYF; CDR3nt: TGCGCCAGCAGCGCGGGACTAGCGGGGGGGCGCGTCTCCCCAGATACGCAGTATTTT
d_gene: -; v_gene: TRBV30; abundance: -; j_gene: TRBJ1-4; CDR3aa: CAWNVSAGTPTNEKLFF; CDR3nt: TGTGCCTGGAATGTATCGGCCGGGACACCAACTAATGAAAAACTGTTTTTT
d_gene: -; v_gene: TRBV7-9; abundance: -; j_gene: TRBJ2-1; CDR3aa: CASSPDPGFNEQFF; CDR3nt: TGTGCCAGCTCCCCCGATCCGGGGTTCAATGAGCAGTTCTTC
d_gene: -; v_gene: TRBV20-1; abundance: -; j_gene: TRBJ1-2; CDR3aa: CSASLGDGYTF; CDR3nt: TGCAGTGCTAGTCTGGGCGACGGCTACACCTTC
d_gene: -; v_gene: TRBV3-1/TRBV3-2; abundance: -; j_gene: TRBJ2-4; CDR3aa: CASSQGLAKNIQYF; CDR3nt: TGTGCCAGCAGCCAAGGGCTAGCCAAAAACATTCAGTACTTC
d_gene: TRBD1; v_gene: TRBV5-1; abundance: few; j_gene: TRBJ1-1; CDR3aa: CASSLVDREDTEAFF; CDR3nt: TGCGCCAGCAGCTTGGTGGACAGGGAGGACACTGAAGCTTTCTTT
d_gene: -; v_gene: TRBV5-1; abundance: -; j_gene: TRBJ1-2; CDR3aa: CASRPGAEDGYTF; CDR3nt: TGCGCCAGCCGCCCGGGAGCGGAGGACGGCTACACCTTC
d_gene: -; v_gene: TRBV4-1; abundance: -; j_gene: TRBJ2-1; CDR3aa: CASSPTGYEQFF; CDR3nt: TGCGCCAGCAGCCCCACGGGATATGAGCAGTTCTTC
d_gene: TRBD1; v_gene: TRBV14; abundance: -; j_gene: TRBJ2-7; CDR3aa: CASSPEQGRRYEQYF; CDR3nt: TGTGCCAGCAGCCCCGAACAGGGGCGCCGCTACGAGCAGTACTTC
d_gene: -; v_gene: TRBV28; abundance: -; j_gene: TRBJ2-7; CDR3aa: CASTSGRMYEQYF; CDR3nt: TGTGCCAGCACGAGCGGGCGGATGTACGAGCAGTACTTC
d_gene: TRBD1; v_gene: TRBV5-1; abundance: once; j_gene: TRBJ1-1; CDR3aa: CASSFRDRENRTEAFF; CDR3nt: TGCGCCAGCAGCTTCCGGGACAGGGAGAATAGGACTGAAGCTTTCTTT
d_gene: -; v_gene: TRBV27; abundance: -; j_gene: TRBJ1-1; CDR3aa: CASRELGLNTEAFF; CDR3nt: TGTGCCAGCAGGGAACTGGGCTTGAACACTGAAGCTTTCTTT
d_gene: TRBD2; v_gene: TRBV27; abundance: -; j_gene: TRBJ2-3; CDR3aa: CASSPTGLAANGDTQYF; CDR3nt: TGTGCCAGCAGTCCCACAGGACTAGCGGCAAACGGAGATACGCAGTATTTT
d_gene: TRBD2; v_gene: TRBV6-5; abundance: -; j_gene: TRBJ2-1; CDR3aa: CASTISGSSYNEQFF; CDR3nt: TGTGCCAGCACCATTAGCGGGAGCTCCTACAATGAGCAGTTCTTC
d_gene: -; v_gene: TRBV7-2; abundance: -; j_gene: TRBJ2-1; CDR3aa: CASSYSSGYNEQFF; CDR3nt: TGTGCCAGCAGCTATAGCAGCGGATACAATGAGCAGTTCTTC
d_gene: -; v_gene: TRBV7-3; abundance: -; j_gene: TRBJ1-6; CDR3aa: CASSLSRLGTPLHF; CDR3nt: TGTGCCAGCAGCTTATCAAGACTGGGGACACCCCTCCACTTT
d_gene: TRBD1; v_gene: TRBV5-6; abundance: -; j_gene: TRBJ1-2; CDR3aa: CASSIDRVIGYTF; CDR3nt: TGTGCCAGCAGCATCGACAGGGTAATTGGCTACACCTTC
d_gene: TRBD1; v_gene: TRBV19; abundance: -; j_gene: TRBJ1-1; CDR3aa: CASSDGQGERIEAFF; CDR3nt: TGTGCCAGTAGTGATGGACAGGGGGAGAGGATTGAAGCTTTCTTT
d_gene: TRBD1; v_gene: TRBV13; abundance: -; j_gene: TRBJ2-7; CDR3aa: CASSSGQARSYEQYF; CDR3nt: TGTGCCAGCAGCTCGGGACAGGCCCGGTCCTACGAGCAGTACTTC
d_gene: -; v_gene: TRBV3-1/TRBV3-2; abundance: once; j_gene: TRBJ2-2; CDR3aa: CASSAVLRGELFF; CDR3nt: TGTGCCAGCAGCGCAGTCCTACGCGGGGAGCTGTTTTTT
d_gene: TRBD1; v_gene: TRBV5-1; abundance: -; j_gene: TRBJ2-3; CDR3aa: CASSPGTGWSTDTQYF; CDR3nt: TGCGCCAGCAGCCCCGGGACAGGGTGGAGCACAGATACGCAGTATTTT
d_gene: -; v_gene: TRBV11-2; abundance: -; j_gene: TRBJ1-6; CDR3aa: CASSLWVGQGNSPLHF; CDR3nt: TGTGCCAGCAGCTTATGGGTGGGGCAGGGTAATTCACCCCTCCACTTT
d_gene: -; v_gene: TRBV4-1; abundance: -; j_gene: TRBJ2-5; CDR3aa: CASSQARDPVQETQYF; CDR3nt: TGCGCCAGCAGCCAGGCTCGTGACCCAGTCCAAGAGACCCAGTACTTC
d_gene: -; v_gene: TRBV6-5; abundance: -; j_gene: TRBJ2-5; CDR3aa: CASSHSGDRGTQYF; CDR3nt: TGTGCCAGCAGTCACTCGGGGGACCGGGGAACCCAGTACTTC
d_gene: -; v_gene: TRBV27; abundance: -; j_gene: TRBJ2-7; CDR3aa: CASSLSGQFYEQYF; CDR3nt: TGTGCCAGCAGTTTATCGGGGCAGTTCTACGAGCAGTACTTC
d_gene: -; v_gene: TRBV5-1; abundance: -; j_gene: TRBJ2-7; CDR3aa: CASSLPGVSYEQYF; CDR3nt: TGCGCCAGCAGCTTGCCAGGGGTCTCCTACGAGCAGTACTTC
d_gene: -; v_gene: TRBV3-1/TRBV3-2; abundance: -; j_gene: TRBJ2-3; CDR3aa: CASSQESTDTQYF; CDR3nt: TGTGCCAGCAGCCAGGAAAGCACAGATACGCAGTATTTT
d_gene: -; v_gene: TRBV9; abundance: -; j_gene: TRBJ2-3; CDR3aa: CASSKEYADTQYF; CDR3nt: TGTGCCAGCAGCAAAGAGTATGCAGATACGCAGTATTTT
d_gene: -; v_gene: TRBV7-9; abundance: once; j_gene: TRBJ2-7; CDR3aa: CASSSTGTYEQYF; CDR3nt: TGTGCCAGCAGCTCCACAGGAACCTACGAGCAGTACTTC
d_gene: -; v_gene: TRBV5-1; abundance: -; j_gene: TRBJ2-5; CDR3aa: CASRLGEQETQYF; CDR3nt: TGCGCCAGCAGGTTAGGGGAGCAAGAGACCCAGTACTTC
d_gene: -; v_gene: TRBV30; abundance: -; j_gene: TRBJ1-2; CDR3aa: CAWSTPGGWNGYTF; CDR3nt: TGTGCCTGGAGTACCCCCGGTGGGTGGAATGGCTACACCTTC
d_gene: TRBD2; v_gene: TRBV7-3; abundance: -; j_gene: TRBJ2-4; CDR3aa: CASSSSSGSENIQYF; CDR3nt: TGTGCCAGCAGCTCCTCTAGCGGGAGTGAAAACATTCAGTACTTC
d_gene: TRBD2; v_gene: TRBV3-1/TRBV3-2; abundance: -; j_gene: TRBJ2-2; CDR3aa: CASSQAGRGQNTGELFF; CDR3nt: TGTGCCAGCAGCCAAGCCGGGAGGGGACAGAACACCGGGGAGCTGTTTTTT
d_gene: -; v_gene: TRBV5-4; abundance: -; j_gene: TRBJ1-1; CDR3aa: CASSRQGSTEAFF; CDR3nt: TGTGCCAGCAGCCGGCAGGGAAGCACTGAAGCTTTCTTT
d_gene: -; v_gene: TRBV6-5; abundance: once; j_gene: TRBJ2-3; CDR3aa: CASSTSSTDTQYF; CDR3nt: TGTGCCAGCAGTACCTCTAGCACAGATACGCAGTATTTT
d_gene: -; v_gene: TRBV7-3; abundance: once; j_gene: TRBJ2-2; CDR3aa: CASSSGSSGHTGELFF; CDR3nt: TGTGCCAGCAGCTCGGGGTCGTCGGGGCACACCGGGGAGCTGTTTTTT
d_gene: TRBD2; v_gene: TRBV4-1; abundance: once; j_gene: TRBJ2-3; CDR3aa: CASSHSPGLVTDTQYF; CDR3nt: TGCGCCAGCAGCCATAGTCCGGGACTAGTAACAGATACGCAGTATTTT
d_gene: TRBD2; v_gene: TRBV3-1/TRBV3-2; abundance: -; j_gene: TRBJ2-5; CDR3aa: CASSRSLAGGQETQYF; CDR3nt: TGTGCCAGCAGCCGTTCACTAGCGGGGGGACAAGAGACCCAGTACTTC
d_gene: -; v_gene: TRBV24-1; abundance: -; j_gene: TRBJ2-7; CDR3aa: CATSDLGGEQYF; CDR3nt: TGTGCCACCAGTGATTTGGGAGGAGAGCAGTACTTC
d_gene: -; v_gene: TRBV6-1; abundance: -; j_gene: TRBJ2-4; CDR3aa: CASSEDRAKNIQYF; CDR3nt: TGTGCCAGCAGTGAAGACAGGGCCAAAAACATTCAGTACTTC
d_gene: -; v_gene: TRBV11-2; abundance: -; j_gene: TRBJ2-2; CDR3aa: CASSLLRNTGELFF; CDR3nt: TGTGCCAGCAGCTTACTCAGGAACACCGGGGAGCTGTTTTTT